The present entry profiles one T cell receptor beta chain with its context. The data were taken from a study of blood T cell repertoires in COVID-19. At the level of the study: The cDNA or gDNA used as material had been derived from T cells, B-cell-depleted T cells, or PBMCs.

Generated by immunoSEQ multiplex PCR, the TCRdb table keeps only in-frame clones and is missing some. The table includes over 100,000 clones, about nine tenths detected once. Enrolment of Seattle patients took place during active infection, and they were followed longitudinally. Germline trimming cut 1 base from V and 5 bases from J; bases unmatched to any gene: 6. CDR1 and CDR2 from the germline V gene are SGHRS and YFSETQ. The CDR3 contains 15 residues. The receptor was derived from a woman in her sixties or seventies with COVID-19, enrolled during active disease. Sequences were obtained from peripheral blood. The chain recombines TRBV5-1 with TRBJ2-1; TRBD2 matches 7 bases. Here the CDR3 DNA reads TGCGCCAGCAGCTTGTCGGCGGGGGTCAACAATGAGCAGTTCTTC. Translating it yields CASSLSAGVNNEQFF. Together with reference TRBV5-1 and TRBJ2-1, the CDR3 gives the full variable domain: KAGVTQTPRYLIKTRGQQVTLSCSPISGHRSVSWYQQTPGQGLQFLFEYFSETQRNKGNFPGRFSGRQFSNSRSEMNVSTLELGDSALYLCASSLSAGVNNEQFFGPGTRLTVL.